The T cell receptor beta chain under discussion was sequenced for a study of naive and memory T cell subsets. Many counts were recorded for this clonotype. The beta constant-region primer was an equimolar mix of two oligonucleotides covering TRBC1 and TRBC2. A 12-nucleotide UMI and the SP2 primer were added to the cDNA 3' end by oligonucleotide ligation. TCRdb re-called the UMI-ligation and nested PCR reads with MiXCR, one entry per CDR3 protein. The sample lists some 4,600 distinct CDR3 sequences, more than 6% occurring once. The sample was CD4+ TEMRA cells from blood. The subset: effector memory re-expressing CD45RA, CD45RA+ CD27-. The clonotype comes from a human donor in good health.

The CDR3 region has the DNA TGTGCCAGCAGTCCGTTTACTAGGTCGGATGAGCAGTTCTTC. Translated, it gives CASSPFTRSDEQFF. V gene TRBV3-1 combines with J gene TRBJ2-1; a weak D match, TRBD2 (5 bases). The CDR3 extends over 14 amino acids. Between the trimmed V and J ends, which lost 6 bases and 8 bases, there was a span of 17 bases. Looked up from germline, CDR1 is LGHDT and CDR2 is YNNKEL (reference sequence).